This TCR beta chain comes out of a study of T cells in Graves' hyperthyroidism and ophthalmopathy. Researchers took RNA transcripts and amplified the TCR beta CDR3 regions from them. First-round RT-PCR of the TCR CDR3 relied on the HTBI primer set. TCRdb itself ran the multiplex PCR reads through MiXCR, one entry per CDR3 protein. The sample has 340,000 or so distinct CDR3 sequences, around 20% seen once. The TCR was taken from a woman in her forties or fifties with Graves' hyperthyroidism. Sequencing input: blood.

CDR3 residues: CASRQGGRYEQYF. CDR3 DNA: TGTGCCAGCAGACAGGGAGGGCGATACGAGCAGTACTTC. This chain links TRBV6-1 with TRBJ2-7; tentatively, D is TRBD2 (7 bases). This CDR3 region has 13 residues. V lost 6 bases and J lost 4, with 13 bases in between. Germline V gives CDR1 MNHNS, CDR2 SASEGT.